These 17 T cell receptor beta chains originate from one sample sequenced in a study of control samples from healthy donors and cancer patients. Generated by immunoSEQ multiplex PCR, the TCRdb table keeps only in-frame clones and is missing some. The table has over 90,000 clones, roughly nine tenths seen once. The sample consisted of blood. These receptors all stem from a woman aged 18-30 years in good health.

V and J are TRBV10-3 and TRBJ1-1; maybe TRBD1 (5 bases). Per the germline V gene, CDR1 is ENHRY and CDR2 is SYGVKD. V was trimmed by 8 bases and J by 0 bases, leaving 10 bases between them. The CDR3 contains 13 residues. This chain's CDR3 is CAIGAFMNTEAFF. The CDR3 bases are TGTGCCATCGGGGCGTTCATGAACACTGAAGCTTTCTTT.

The chain joins TRBV5-1 to TRBJ2-7, with 7 bases identical to TRBD2. CDR3 length: 14 amino acids. The germline V gene encodes CDR1 SGHRS and CDR2 YFSETQ. J was trimmed by 6 bases and V by 4 bases; bases with no gene match: 10. The CDR3 DNA follows: TGCGCCAGCAGCCCGGGCTGGGGGGGGGTCGAGCAGTACTTC. Translation: CASSPGWGGVEQYF.

This chain connects TRBV5-1 to TRBJ1-2; D is perhaps TRBD1 (6 bases). The CDR3 has 17 residues. Germline V lookup: CDR1 SGHRS, CDR2 YFSETQ. Trimming took 0 bases from V and 7 from J, leaving 22 bases between them. The CDR3 protein is CASSLGRSDSALRGYTF. The CDR3 DNA reads as TGCGCCAGCAGCTTGGGTCGTTCGGACAGTGCTCTTCGTGGCTACACCTTC.

The chain couples TRBV2 to TRBJ2-7; 8 nucleotides agree with TRBD2. This CDR3 has 13 amino acids. Germline trimming cut 7 bases from V and 4 bases from J; bases unmatched to any gene: 6. Germline CDR1 and CDR2: SNHLY and FYNNEI. The CDR3 DNA reads TGTGCCAGCATGACCCGGGGGGGGTACGAGCAGTACTTC. Translation gives CASMTRGGYEQYF.

V and J are TRBV5-4 and TRBJ2-5, with TRBD1 matching over 8 bases. The V and J ends lost 1 base and 2 bases, in that order; junction bases with no gene match: 1. Germline assignment: CDR1 SGHNT and CDR2 YYREEE (reference sequence). This CDR3 is 14 amino acids long. The CDR3 DNA sequence: TGTGCCAGCAGCTTGCGGACAGGGCAAGAGACCCAGTACTTC. This codes for CASSLRTGQETQYF. The full variable domain, completed using reference TRBV5-4 and TRBJ2-5, is ETGVTQSPTHLIKTRGQQVTLRCSSQSGHNTVSWYQQALGQGPQFIFQYYREEENGRGNFPPRFSGLQFPNYSSELNVNALELDDSALYLCASSLRTGQETQYFGPGTRLLVL.

CDR3 sequence: CATSLGWEVNTEAFF. The CDR3 DNA is TGTGCCACCAGTTTAGGTTGGGAAGTAAACACTGAAGCTTTCTTT. The rearrangement uses TRBV24-1 and TRBJ1-1; D gene uncertain. CDR1 and CDR2 (germline): KGHDR, SFDVKD. The germline V and J ends were trimmed by 6 bases and 2 bases, with 15 bases remaining between them. The CDR3 extends over 15 amino acids.

This sequence joins TRBV7-2 and TRBJ2-1; D is unclear. Looked up from germline, CDR1 is SGHTA and CDR2 is FQGNSA. The CDR3 totals 12 residues. Trimming removed 5 bases at V and 3 bases at J, with 5 bases between. The CDR3 is CASSGNYNEQFF. The CDR3 coding sequence is TGTGCCAGCAGCGGGAACTACAATGAGCAGTTCTTC. The full variable domain, in which reference TRBV7-2 and TRBJ2-1 provide the parts outside the CDR3, is GAGVSQSPSNKVTEKGKDVELRCDPISGHTALYWYRQSLGQGLEFLIYFQGNSAPDKSGLPSDRFSAERTGGSVSTLTIQRTQQEDSAVYLCASSGNYNEQFFGPGTRLTVL.

This chain connects TRBV27 to TRBJ1-6, with a possible D match to TRBD1 (6 bases). The ends were cut back, 1 base at V and 10 bases at J, with 11 bases in the middle. The CDR3 covers 14 residues. Germline CDR1 is MNHEY and CDR2 is SMNVEV (reference sequence). The CDR3 loop reads CASSLFGRGSPLHF. CDR3 nucleotide sequence: TGTGCCAGCAGTTTATTCGGAAGGGGGTCACCCCTCCACTTT.

V and J are TRBV6-5 and TRBJ1-5, with a tentative D call TRBD1 (5 bases). V shed 4 bases and J shed 6 bases, with 16 bases lying between them. Germline V gene data show CDR1 as MNHEY and CDR2 as SVGAGI. The CDR3 contains 15 residues. The CDR3, as DNA: TGTGCCAGCAGTTCCTACTGGGGCGGGGGTCAGCCCCAGCATTTT. Its protein product is CASSSYWGGGQPQHF.

The chain recombines TRBV15 with TRBJ1-3, with unresolved D. This CDR3 comprises 13 residues. V was cut by 1 base and J by 4 bases, with 5 bases left in between. Germline V CDR1 and CDR2: LNHNV, YYDKDF (reference sequence). CDR3 in amino acids: CATSRGGGNTIYF. The CDR3 bases are TGTGCCACCAGCAGAGGAGGAGGAAACACCATATATTTT.

The J gene is TRBJ1-4, the V gene TRBV6-6, with 8 bases that match TRBD1. CDR1 and CDR2 (germline): MNHNY, SVGAGI (reference sequence). J was trimmed by 7 bases and V by 1 base; bases with no gene match: 2. The CDR3 totals 14 residues. This CDR3 is CASSYFDRGEKLFF. The CDR3 nucleotides are TGTGCCAGCAGTTACTTCGACAGGGGTGAAAAACTGTTTTTT.

CDR3 DNA: TGTGCCAGCAGGTTCAGGTTCAGGGTCAACTATGGCTACACCTTC. This gives the protein CASRFRFRVNYGYTF. This sequence joins TRBV2 and TRBJ1-2; D might be TRBD1 (5 bases). CDR1 SNHLY and CDR2 FYNNEI come from the germline V gene. The ends were cut back, 6 bases at V and 2 bases at J, with 16 bases in the middle. The CDR3 runs 15 residues.

There are a few counts of this clone. V gene TRBV4-1 combines with J gene TRBJ2-3; no clear D. The CDR3 is 13 residues long. Trimming removed 3 bases at V and 3 bases at J, with 7 bases between. Germline CDR1 is MGHRA and CDR2 is YSYEKL. CDR3 protein: CASSHPMTDTQYF. The CDR3 DNA is TGCGCCAGCAGCCATCCGATGACAGATACGCAGTATTTT.

This chain uses TRBV3-1 (or the pseudogene TRBV3-2) with TRBJ2-2; D uncertain. Trimming cost V 3 bases and J 1 base, with 9 bases left between them. CDR1 and CDR2 from the germline V gene are LGHDT and YNNKEL (reference sequence). This CDR3 has 15 amino acids. CDR3 loop: CASSHMVMNTGELFF. CDR3 bases: TGTGCCAGCAGCCATATGGTGATGAACACCGGGGAGCTGTTTTTT.

The rearrangement joins TRBV24-1 to TRBJ2-2; 10 bases fit TRBD2. Trimming removed 12 bases from V and 5 bases from J; junction bases left unmatched: 8. This CDR3 has 14 residues. CDR1 is KGHDR, CDR2 SFDVKD, per germline. Written as DNA, the CDR3 is TGTGCCTCCTCCCTAGCGGGAGTTACCGGGGAGCTGTTTTTT. This encodes CASSLAGVTGELFF.

The chain has TRBV25-1 and TRBJ1-1; D is unclear. Germline V gene lookup returns CDR1 MGHDK and CDR2 SYGVNS. This CDR3 has 13 amino acids. With 4 bases removed from V and 0 bases from J, the gap between germline ends came to 6 bases. CDR3 sequence (DNA): TGTGCCAGCAGTGGTCCGGTGAACACTGAAGCTTTCTTT. Translating gives CASSGPVNTEAFF.

In this sample, this clone turned up a few times. The chain is built from TRBV15 and TRBJ2-1; D is undetermined. This CDR3 region has 14 residues. Trimming took off 2 bases at V and 6 bases at J, with 11 bases between the two ends. The germline gives CDR1 LNHNV, CDR2 YYDKDF (reference sequence). The CDR3 nucleotides read TGTGCCACCAGCAGATCCAACCTAGGCAATGAGCAGTTCTTC. Its protein product is CATSRSNLGNEQFF.